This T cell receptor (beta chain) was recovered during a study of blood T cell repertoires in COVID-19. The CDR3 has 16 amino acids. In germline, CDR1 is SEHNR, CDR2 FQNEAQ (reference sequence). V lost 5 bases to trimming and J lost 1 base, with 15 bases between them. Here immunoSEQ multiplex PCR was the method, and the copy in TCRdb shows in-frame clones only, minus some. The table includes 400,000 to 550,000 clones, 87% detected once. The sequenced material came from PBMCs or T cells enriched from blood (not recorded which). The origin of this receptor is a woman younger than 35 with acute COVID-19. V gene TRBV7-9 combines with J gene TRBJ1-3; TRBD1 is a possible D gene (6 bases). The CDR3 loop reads CASSPMTGFSGNTIYF. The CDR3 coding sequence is TGTGCCAGCAGCCCCATGACAGGCTTTTCTGGAAACACCATATATTTT.